This is a list of T cell receptor beta chains from one sample in a study of cytomegalovirus exposure and HLA in healthy donors. Only in-frame clones appear in the TCRdb table, and some are missing; sequencing was by immunoSEQ multiplex PCR. The profile covers under 140,000 clones, with around 90% appearing a single time and 1.5% to 2% taken by the ten largest. The sample taken for sequencing was PBMCs. Receptors were obtained from a woman under 30 in good health and CMV-seronegative. CDR3s include the opening cysteine and the closing phenylalanine or tryptophan. Fields, in order: CDR3 DNA, CDR3 protein, clone size, D gene, J gene, V gene. D genes are given only for firm matches. Not all rows give a size; the values are once, few, many and, for expanded clones, a class.

TGTGCCAGCAGCTTCGACAGGGGTAATCGGTACTTC | CASSFDRGNRYF | - | TRBD1 | TRBJ2-7 | TRBV7-9
TGCGCCAGCAGCCAAGAGACACGTGAGCAGTTCTTC | CASSQETREQFF | - | - | TRBJ2-1 | TRBV4-1
TGTGCCAGCAGCAACGAACTAGCGGGGATGACAGATACGCAGTATTTT | CASSNELAGMTDTQYF | - | TRBD2 | TRBJ2-3 | TRBV7-3
TGTGCCAGCAGCCCTGGGCGGTGGAGGCTTAATTCACCCCTCCACTTT | CASSPGRWRLNSPLHF | - | - | TRBJ1-6 | TRBV2
TGTGCCAGCAGCTCTCCGGGACAGGGTACCTACGAGCAGTACTTC | CASSSPGQGTYEQYF | - | TRBD1 | TRBJ2-7 | TRBV7-9
TGTGCCAGCAGCGCCAACAGTTACGAGCAGTACTTC | CASSANSYEQYF | - | - | TRBJ2-7 | TRBV7-9
TGTGCCAGCAGCTCCGGGCCGGGACAGTCCCGGGTTGAAAAACTGTTTTTT | CASSSGPGQSRVEKLFF | - | TRBD1 | TRBJ1-4 | TRBV13
TGTGCCAGCAGCTTAGATCAGAATCCCCAGTACTTC | CASSLDQNPQYF | - | - | TRBJ2-7 | TRBV7-2
TGTGCCAGCAGTTACGGCGGGGGGCCAACCTACGAGCAGTACTTC | CASSYGGGPTYEQYF | - | TRBD2 | TRBJ2-7 | TRBV27
TGTGCCAGTAGTATAGTCGCTAATAGCAATCAGCCCCAGCATTTT | CASSIVANSNQPQHF | - | - | TRBJ1-5 | TRBV19
TGTGCCAGCAGTCAAGGGACAACCTACGAGCAGTACTTC | CASSQGTTYEQYF | - | - | TRBJ2-7 | TRBV6-5
TGTGCCAGCTCACCACGGGTTGAGGGTGACTATGGCTACACCTTC | CASSPRVEGDYGYTF | - | - | TRBJ1-2 | TRBV18
TGTGCCAGCAGCCTCGGGAATACGCAGTATTTT | CASSLGNTQYF | - | - | TRBJ2-3 | TRBV5-6
TGCGCCAGCAGGGAGACAGGGGAGAGTACCTACGAGCAGTACTTC | CASRETGESTYEQYF | once | TRBD1 | TRBJ2-7 | TRBV5-1
TGTGCCAGCAGCCCGGGAGCACTCGGACCCTACGAGCAGTACTTC | CASSPGALGPYEQYF | - | - | TRBJ2-7 | TRBV9
TGTGCCACCAGCAGGACAGGGAACTATGGCTACACCTTC | CATSRTGNYGYTF | - | TRBD1 | TRBJ1-2 | TRBV15
TGTGCCAGCAGTTTTAACATGAACGAGCAGTACTTC | CASSFNMNEQYF | - | - | TRBJ2-7 | TRBV6-5
TGTGCCAGCAGTTTACGGACAACTAGGACTAGCGGGAGGGTGGGCGAGCAGTACTTC | CASSLRTTRTSGRVGEQYF | once | TRBD2 | TRBJ2-7 | TRBV28
TGTGCCAGCTCACCCGTGACAGGTGGAAACACCATATATTTT | CASSPVTGGNTIYF | - | - | TRBJ1-3 | TRBV18
TGTGCCAGCAGTGAGTCAAGCGCCTACGAGCAGTACTTC | CASSESSAYEQYF | - | - | TRBJ2-7 | TRBV6-1
TGTGCCAGCAGTGAAGGGGGGGGTTTAAGTGAGCAGTTCTTC | CASSEGGGLSEQFF | - | TRBD2 | TRBJ2-1 | TRBV6-1
TGTGCCAGCAGTTTATACGGCGGGAGGGGCCGTGAGCAGTTCTTC | CASSLYGGRGREQFF | - | TRBD2 | TRBJ2-1 | TRBV6-5
TGTGCTAGTGGTTTGGGGACAGGGGAAGTCTACGAGCAGTACTTC | CASGLGTGEVYEQYF | few | TRBD1 | TRBJ2-7 | TRBV12-5
TGTGCCAGCAGCCAAGATGCGGGGGGCGCTTCCTACAATGAGCAGTTCTTC | CASSQDAGGASYNEQFF | - | TRBD2 | TRBJ2-1 | TRBV4-2
TGTGCCATCAGGCCGACAGGGGACACTGAAGCTTTCTTT | CAIRPTGDTEAFF | - | TRBD1 | TRBJ1-1 | TRBV10-3
TGTGCCAGCAGATTCTCCGGGACAGGGCGAGACACCATATATTTT | CASRFSGTGRDTIYF | - | TRBD1 | TRBJ1-3 | TRBV7-9
TGTGCCAGCAGCTTAGGGACTAGCGGGTACGAGCAGTACTTC | CASSLGTSGYEQYF | - | TRBD2 | TRBJ2-7 | TRBV11-2
TGCAGTGCTAGGGGCCTGGAGACCCAGTACTTC | CSARGLETQYF | - | - | TRBJ2-5 | TRBV20-1
TGTGCCAGCAGCTCACGACAGGCCAGGGACACCATATATTTT | CASSSRQARDTIYF | - | - | TRBJ1-3 | TRBV9
TGTGCCAGCAGTCCACCCACAGGGGGGAATGGCTACACCTTC | CASSPPTGGNGYTF | - | TRBD1 | TRBJ1-2 | TRBV28
TGTGCCAGCAGCTCAATAGCGGAATACGAGCAGTACTTC | CASSSIAEYEQYF | - | - | TRBJ2-7 | TRBV7-2